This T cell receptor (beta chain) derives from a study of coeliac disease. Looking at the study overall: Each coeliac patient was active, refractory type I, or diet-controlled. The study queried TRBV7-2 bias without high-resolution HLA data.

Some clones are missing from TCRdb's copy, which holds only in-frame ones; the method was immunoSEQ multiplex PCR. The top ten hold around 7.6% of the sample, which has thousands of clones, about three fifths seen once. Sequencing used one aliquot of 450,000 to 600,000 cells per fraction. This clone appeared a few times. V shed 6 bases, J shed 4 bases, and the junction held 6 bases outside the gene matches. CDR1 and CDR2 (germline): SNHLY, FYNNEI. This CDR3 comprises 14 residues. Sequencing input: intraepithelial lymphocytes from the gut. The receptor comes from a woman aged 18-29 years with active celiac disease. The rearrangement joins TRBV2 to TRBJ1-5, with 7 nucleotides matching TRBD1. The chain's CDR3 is CASRLTGKNQPQHF. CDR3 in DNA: TGTGCCAGCAGGTTGACAGGGAAGAATCAGCCCCAGCATTTT.